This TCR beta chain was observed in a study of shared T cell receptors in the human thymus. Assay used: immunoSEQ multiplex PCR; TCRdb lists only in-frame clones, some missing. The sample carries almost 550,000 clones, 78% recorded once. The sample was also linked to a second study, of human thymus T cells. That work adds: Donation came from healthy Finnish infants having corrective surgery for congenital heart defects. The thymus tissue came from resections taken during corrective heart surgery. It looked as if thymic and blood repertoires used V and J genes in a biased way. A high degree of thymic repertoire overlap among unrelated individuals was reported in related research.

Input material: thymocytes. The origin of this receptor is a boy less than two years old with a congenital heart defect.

CDR3 sequence (DNA): TGTGCTAGTGGTTTGGTACCCTTACCGGGTCGTGCCCTGAACACTGAAGCTTTCTTT. Amino acid sequence: CASGLVPLPGRALNTEAFF. The V call is TRBV12-5, the J call TRBJ1-1; D remains ambiguous. The ends were cut back, 0 bases at V and 0 bases at J, with 20 bases in the middle. The CDR3 length is 19 residues. Germline values: CDR1 LGHNT, CDR2 FRNRAP.